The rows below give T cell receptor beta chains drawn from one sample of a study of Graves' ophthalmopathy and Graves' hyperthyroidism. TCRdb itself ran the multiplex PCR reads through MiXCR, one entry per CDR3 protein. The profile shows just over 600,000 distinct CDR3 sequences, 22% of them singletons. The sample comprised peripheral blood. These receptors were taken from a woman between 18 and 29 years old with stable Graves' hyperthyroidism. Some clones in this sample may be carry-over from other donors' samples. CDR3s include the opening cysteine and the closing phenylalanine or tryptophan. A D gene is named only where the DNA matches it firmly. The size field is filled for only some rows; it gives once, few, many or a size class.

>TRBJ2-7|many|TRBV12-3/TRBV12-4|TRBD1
TGTGCCAGCCGAACGGGACAGGGCTCCTACGAGCAGTACTTC
CASRTGQGSYEQYF
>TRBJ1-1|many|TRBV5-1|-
TGCGCCAGCAGCAACCCCCCCGGGCCGATGAACACTGAAGCTTTCTTT
CASSNPPGPMNTEAFF
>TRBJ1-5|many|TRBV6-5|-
TGTGCCAGCAGTTACTCTGGAGACTCTACTAGCAATCAGCCCCAGCATTTT
CASSYSGDSTSNQPQHF
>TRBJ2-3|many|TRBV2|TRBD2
TGTGCCAGCAGGGCTAGCGGGAAAAGCACAGATACGCAGTATTTT
CASRASGKSTDTQYF
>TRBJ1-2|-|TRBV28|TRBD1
TGTGCCACCAAATTGCAGGGGGTACCGTATGGCTACACCTTC
CATKLQGVPYGYTF
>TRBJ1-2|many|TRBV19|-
TGTGCCAGTAGTATATTGTCTTCGGATGGCTACACCTTC
CASSILSSDGYTF
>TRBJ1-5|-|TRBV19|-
TGTGCCAGTAGTATTAGGGAAATCAGGCCCCAGCATTTT
CASSIREIRPQHF
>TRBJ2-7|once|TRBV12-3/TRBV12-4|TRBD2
TGTGCCAGCAGTTGCTGGACTAGCGGGAAGGGTAGGATTGGCGAGCAGTACTTC
CASSCWTSGKGRIGEQYF
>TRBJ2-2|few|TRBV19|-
TGTGCCAGTAGTATAAATCGTGGCACCGGGGAGCTGTTTTTT
CASSINRGTGELFF
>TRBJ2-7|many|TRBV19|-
TGTGCCAGTAGTCTAACCGGGACTGGGCCCTTCGAGCAGTACTTC
CASSLTGTGPFEQYF
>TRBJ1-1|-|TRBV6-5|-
TGTGCCAGCAGTTACAGTCCCGGTACGAAGGCTGAAGCTTTCTTT
CASSYSPGTKAEAFF
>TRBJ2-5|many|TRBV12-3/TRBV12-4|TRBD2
TGTGCCAGCAGTTTGGGGACTAGCAGGGAGACCCAGTACTTC
CASSLGTSRETQYF
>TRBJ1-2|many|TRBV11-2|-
TGTGCCAGCAGCCCCCGGTGGGACACTAACTATGGCTACACCTTC
CASSPRWDTNYGYTF
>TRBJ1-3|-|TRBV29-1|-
TGCAGCGCGACCCTGGGAAACACCATATATTTT
CSATLGNTIYF
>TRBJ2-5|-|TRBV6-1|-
TGTGCCAGCAGTGAAGAAATATCCCAAGGTTTAGAGACCCAGTACTTC
CASSEEISQGLETQYF
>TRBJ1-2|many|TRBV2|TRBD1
TGTGCCAGCAGTGAAAAAGAGGGGGCTTACTATGGCTACACCTTC
CASSEKEGAYYGYTF
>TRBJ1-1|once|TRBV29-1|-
TGCTCCTGGAGGCGGTGGGGGAACACTGAAGCTTTCTTT
CSWRRWGNTEAFF
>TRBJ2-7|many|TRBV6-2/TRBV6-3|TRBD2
TGTGCCAGCACCGATAGCGGGAACTACGAGCAGTACTTC
CASTDSGNYEQYF
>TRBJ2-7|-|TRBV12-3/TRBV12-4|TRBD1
TGTGCCAGCAAAACATCAGGGGGCCTCTCCTACGAGCAGTACTTC
CASKTSGGLSYEQYF